Following are 15 T cell receptor beta chains from one sample sequenced in a study of blood T cell repertoires in COVID-19 (dated by TCRdb to about 2020). Libraries were built with the immunoSEQ multiplex PCR assay. The table was pulled from immuneACCESS by TCRdb, which kept in-frame rearrangements only. Such tables lose some clones; where checked, under half of the loss comes from unresolved V genes, and the rest has no known cause. The sample includes hundreds of thousands of clones, with roughly 90% observed a single time. The top ten clonotypes cover about 1.7% of the sample. Input material: PBMCs or T cells enriched from blood (not recorded which). All receptors come from a woman under 30 with acute COVID-19.

The gene calls are TRBV12-3 or TRBV12-4 and TRBJ2-7, with a tentative D call TRBD2 (6 bases). V was pared by 3 bases and J by 11 bases, with 11 bases between. The CDR3 length is 11 residues. The DNA for the CDR3 is TGTGCCAGCAGTTTTGGCGGGGAGGAGTACTTC. The encoded protein is CASSFGGEEYF.

The chain combines TRBV7-6 with TRBJ2-2; 8 nucleotides line up with TRBD1. The CDR3 consists of 16 residues. Trimming cost V 2 bases and J 6 bases; bases outside gene matches: 8. Germline V gene lookup returns CDR1 SGHVS and CDR2 FNYEAQ. CDR3 residues: CASSLLPHRGAGELFF. The CDR3 DNA reads as TGTGCCAGCAGCTTATTGCCTCACAGGGGGGCCGGGGAGCTGTTTTTT.

J is TRBJ2-7 and V is TRBV30; the match to TRBD1 covers 10 bases. The CDR3 runs to 17 residues. Trimming at V came to 3 bases and at J to 4 bases, leaving 15 bases not matched to a gene. Germline V gene data show CDR1 as GTSNPN and CDR2 as SVGIG (reference sequence). CDR3 in DNA: TGTGCCTGGAGCCGGACCGGGAGGGGACAGGGGTCGTACGAGCAGTACTTC. Translated: CAWSRTGRGQGSYEQYF.

The rearrangement joins TRBV25-1 to TRBJ2-1; 9 bases agree with TRBD1. The germline V gene has CDR1 MGHDK and CDR2 SYGVNS. The CDR3 sequence is 16 residues long. Trimming took 2 bases from V and 5 from J; bases not matched to a gene: 7. CDR3 nucleotides: TGTGCCAGCAGTGAACCAGGACAGGGGCGAAACAATGAGCAGTTCTTC. It yields the protein CASSEPGQGRNNEQFF. Complete variable domain (other parts from reference TRBV25-1 and TRBJ2-1): EADIYQTPRYLVIGTGKKITLECSQTMGHDKMYWYQQDPGMELHLIHYSYGVNSTEKGDLSSESTVSRIRTEHFPLTLESARPSHTSQYLCASSEPGQGRNNEQFFGPGTRLTVL.

The genes are TRBV18 and TRBJ1-2, with unresolved D. Trimming pared 3 bases from V and 7 bases from J, leaving 12 bases between. Per germline, CDR1 KGHSH and CDR2 LQKENI. The CDR3 sequence is 13 residues long. The CDR3 region has the DNA TGTGCCAGCTCACCGGGCCCCTCGGTTGGCTACACCTTC. This encodes CASSPGPSVGYTF. Full variable domain (rest looked up from reference TRBV18 and TRBJ1-2): NAGVMQNPRHLVRRRGQEARLRCSPMKGHSHVYWYRQLPEEGLKFMVYLQKENIIDESGMPKERFSAEFPKEGPSILRIQQVVRGDSAAYFCASSPGPSVGYTFGSGTRLTVV.

A single count supports this clone. This sequence joins TRBV5-1 and TRBJ1-4; a possible D gene is TRBD1 (6 bases). V lost 5 bases, J lost 3 bases, and 20 bases lay in between. Germline CDR1 SGHRS, CDR2 YFSETQ. The CDR3 extends over 17 amino acids. Written as DNA, the CDR3 is TGCGCCAGCAGTCGAAACAGGGCGACGTCAGCTAATGAAAAACTGTTTTTT. It translates to CASSRNRATSANEKLFF.

The rearrangement links TRBV12-3 or TRBV12-4 to TRBJ1-2; maybe TRBD1 (6 bases). V shed 1 base and J shed 3 bases, with 6 bases lying between them. CDR3 length equals 13 residues. CDR3 sequence (DNA): TGTGCCAGCAGTTTAGGACAGGACTATGGCTACACCTTC. Amino acid sequence: CASSLGQDYGYTF.

This rearrangement joins TRBV6-5 to TRBJ1-4; tentative D call: TRBD1 (5 bases). The CDR3 runs to 13 residues. Germline CDR1 MNHEY, CDR2 SVGAGI. Trimming left V 8 bases short and J 7 bases short, with 14 bases between. The CDR3, as DNA: TGTGCCAGCCAGACAGCTGGAAGTGAAAAACTGTTTTTT. Translating gives CASQTAGSEKLFF.

The J gene is TRBJ1-4, the V gene TRBV29-1; TRBD1 matches 10 bases. Trimming at V came to 4 bases and at J to 5 bases, leaving 7 bases not matched to a gene. The germline V gene has CDR1 SQVTM and CDR2 ANQGSEA. The CDR3 loop spans 15 amino acids. The chain's CDR3 is CSVVRPDRGNEKLFF. The CDR3 DNA reads TGCAGCGTTGTAAGACCGGACAGGGGGAATGAAAAACTGTTTTTT.

The rearrangement links TRBV14 to TRBJ2-2, with 12 bases identical to TRBD2. In germline, CDR1 is SGHDN, CDR2 FVKESK. The CDR3 covers 16 residues. J lost 5 bases, V lost 1 base, and 2 bases had no gene match. In nucleotides, the CDR3 is TGTGCCAGCAGCCAAGTAGGGACTAGCGGGACCGGGGAGCTGTTTTTT. It translates to CASSQVGTSGTGELFF.

V usage is TRBV25-1 and J usage is TRBJ2-2; possible D gene TRBD1, 6 bases. The CDR3 contains 15 residues. The ends were cut back, 3 bases at V and 5 bases at J, with 13 bases in the middle. Germline CDR1 and CDR2: MGHDK and SYGVNS. The CDR3 protein is CASSEPGVRTGELFF. In DNA form, the CDR3 reads TGTGCCAGCAGTGAGCCAGGGGTAAGGACCGGGGAGCTGTTTTTT.

The J gene is TRBJ2-7, the V gene TRBV27; TRBD2 might be the D (5 bases). The CDR3 is 16 amino acids. Germline V gives CDR1 MNHEY, CDR2 SMNVEV (reference sequence). The V gene lost 5 bases and the J gene lost 4 bases, with 21 bases spanning the gap. The CDR3 spells CASSLLSGLPWYEQYF. The CDR3 DNA follows: TGTGCCAGCAGTCTTTTGAGCGGACTCCCTTGGTACGAGCAGTACTTC.

This chain uses TRBV28 with TRBJ1-1; TRBD1 agrees at 7 bases. This CDR3 is 12 amino acids long. Germline-derived CDR1 and CDR2 are MDHEN and SYDVKM. V was pared by 2 bases and J by 9 bases, with 3 bases of the junction left unmatched. DNA of the CDR3: TGTGCCAGCAGTTTAAGGACAGGAAAAGCTTTCTTT. As protein: CASSLRTGKAFF.

V is TRBV30 and J is TRBJ2-2; TRBD2 aligns across 14 bases. CDR3 length equals 15 residues. With V trimmed by 3 bases and J by 6 bases, 3 bases remained unmatched. In germline, CDR1 is GTSNPN, CDR2 SVGIG (reference sequence). Here the CDR3 reads CAWRTGLAGAGELFF. The CDR3 region has the DNA TGTGCCTGGAGGACGGGACTAGCGGGAGCCGGGGAGCTGTTTTTT.

CDR3 nucleotides: TGCGCCAGCAGCGAGGGAGGGACAGATACGCAGTATTTT. It encodes CASSEGGTDTQYF. This sequence joins TRBV5-1 and TRBJ2-3, with 7 positions matching TRBD2. V dropped 4 bases and J dropped 3; count of bases not matched to a gene: 2. This CDR3 is 13 amino acids long. The V gene's germline CDR1 is SGHRS and CDR2 YFSETQ.